This T cell receptor beta chain derives from a study of tumor and adjacent non-tumor tissue in lung cancer. Study-wide context: There were roughly 11 adenocarcinoma, a couple of squamous cell carcinoma and 1 small cell lung cancer cases. Study conclusions and caveats: Tumor tissue had significantly higher TCR diversity than normal lung.

RNA was extracted from bulk tissue without any cell sorting. Donors were chemotherapy-naive, newly diagnosed lung cancer surgical patients in China, August–late 2014. Trimming at V came to 4 bases and at J to 6 bases, leaving 5 bases not matched to a gene. Germline V gives CDR1 SEHNR, CDR2 FQNEAQ (reference sequence). The CDR3 is 14 amino acids. As regards this clonotype: As yet, its antigen is unknown.

The library came from three nested PCR rounds adapted from ARM-PCR protocols. TCRdb called the multiplex PCR reads again in MiXCR, with one record for every CDR3 protein. The data show approximately 71,000 distinct CDR3 sequences, about 60% seen once. What was sequenced was lung tumor tissue. The TCR originated in a man in his fifties or sixties with non-small cell lung cancer. This chain links TRBV7-9 with TRBJ2-2; 7 bases agree with TRBD1. The CDR3 is CASSYRGSAGELFF. CDR3 nucleotide sequence: TGTGCCAGCAGCTACAGGGGTTCGGCCGGGGAGCTGTTTTTT.